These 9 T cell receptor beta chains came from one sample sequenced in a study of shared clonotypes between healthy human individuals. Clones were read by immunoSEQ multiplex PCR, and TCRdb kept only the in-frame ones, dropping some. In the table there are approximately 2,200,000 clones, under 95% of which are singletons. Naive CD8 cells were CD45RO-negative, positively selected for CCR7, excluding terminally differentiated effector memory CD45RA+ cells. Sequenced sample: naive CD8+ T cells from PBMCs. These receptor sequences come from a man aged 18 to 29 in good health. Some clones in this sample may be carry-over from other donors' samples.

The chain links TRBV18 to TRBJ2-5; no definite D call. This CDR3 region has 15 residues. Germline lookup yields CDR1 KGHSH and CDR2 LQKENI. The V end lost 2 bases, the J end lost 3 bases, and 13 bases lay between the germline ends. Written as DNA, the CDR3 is TGTGCCAGCTCACCAGGGTTTCGAGTTGAAGAGACCCAGTACTTC. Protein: CASSPGFRVEETQYF.

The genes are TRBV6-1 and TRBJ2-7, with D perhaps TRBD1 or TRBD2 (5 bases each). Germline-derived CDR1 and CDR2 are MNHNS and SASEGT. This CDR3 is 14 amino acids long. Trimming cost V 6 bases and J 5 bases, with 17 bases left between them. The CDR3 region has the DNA TGTGCCAGCAGAGACGATCCCGGGACGGACGAGCAGTACTTC. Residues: CASRDDPGTDEQYF.

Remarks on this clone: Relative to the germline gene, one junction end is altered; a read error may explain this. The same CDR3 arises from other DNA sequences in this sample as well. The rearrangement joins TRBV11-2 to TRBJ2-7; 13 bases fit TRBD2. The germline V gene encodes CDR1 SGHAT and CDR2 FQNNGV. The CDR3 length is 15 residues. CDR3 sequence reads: CASTLGTSGNYEQYF. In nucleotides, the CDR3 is TGTGCCAGCACCTTAGGGACTAGCGGGAACTACGAGCAGTACTTC.

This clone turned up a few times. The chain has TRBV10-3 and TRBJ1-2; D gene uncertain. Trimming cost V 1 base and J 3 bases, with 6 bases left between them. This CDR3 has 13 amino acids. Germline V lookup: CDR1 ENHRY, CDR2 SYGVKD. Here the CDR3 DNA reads TGTGCCATCAGTGAGTGGAAAGACTATGGCTACACCTTC. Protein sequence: CAISEWKDYGYTF.

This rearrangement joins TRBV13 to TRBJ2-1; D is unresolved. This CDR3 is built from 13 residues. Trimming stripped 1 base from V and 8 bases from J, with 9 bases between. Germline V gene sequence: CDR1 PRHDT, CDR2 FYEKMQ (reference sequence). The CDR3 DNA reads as TGTGCCAGCAGCTTAGAGGACGGCGATGAGCAGTTCTTC. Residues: CASSLEDGDEQFF.

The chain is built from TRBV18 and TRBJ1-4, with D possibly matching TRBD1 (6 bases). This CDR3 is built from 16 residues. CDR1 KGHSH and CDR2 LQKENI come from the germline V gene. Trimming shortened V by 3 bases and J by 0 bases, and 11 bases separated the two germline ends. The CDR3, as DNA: TGTGCCAGCTCACCTTCGGACAGCCCAACTAATGAAAAACTGTTTTTT. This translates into CASSPSDSPTNEKLFF.

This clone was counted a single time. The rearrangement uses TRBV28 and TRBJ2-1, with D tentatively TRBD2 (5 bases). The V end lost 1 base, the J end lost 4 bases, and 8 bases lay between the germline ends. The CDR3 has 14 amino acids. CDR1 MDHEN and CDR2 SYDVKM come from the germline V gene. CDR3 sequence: CASSLYRGYNEQFF. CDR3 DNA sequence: TGTGCCAGCAGTTTATACCGGGGATACAATGAGCAGTTCTTC.

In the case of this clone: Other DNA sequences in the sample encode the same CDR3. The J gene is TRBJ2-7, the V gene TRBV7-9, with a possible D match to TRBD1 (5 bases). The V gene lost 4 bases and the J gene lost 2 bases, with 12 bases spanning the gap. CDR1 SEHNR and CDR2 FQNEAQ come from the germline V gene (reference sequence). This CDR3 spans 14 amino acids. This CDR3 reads CASSSRDSPYEQYF. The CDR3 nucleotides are TGTGCCAGCAGCTCCAGGGATTCCCCCTACGAGCAGTACTTC. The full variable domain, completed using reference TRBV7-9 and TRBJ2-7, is DTGVSQNPRHKITKRGQNVTFRCDPISEHNRLYWYRQTLGQGPEFLTYFQNEAQLEKSRLLSDRFSAERPKGSFSTLEIQRTEQGDSAMYLCASSSRDSPYEQYFGPGTRLTVT.

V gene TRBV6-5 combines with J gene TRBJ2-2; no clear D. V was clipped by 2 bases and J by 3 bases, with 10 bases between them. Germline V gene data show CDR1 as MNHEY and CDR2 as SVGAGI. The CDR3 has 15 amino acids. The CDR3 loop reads CASSYRQAYTGELFF. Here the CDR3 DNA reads TGTGCCAGCAGTTACCGGCAGGCTTACACCGGGGAGCTGTTTTTT.